The text below deals with one T cell receptor (beta chain). This clonotype was detected a few times. It lacks a known antigen. Base-call qualities are not available, and no considerably larger clone is one nucleotide away. These data originate in a study of CD8 T cells in ankylosing spondylitis (dated by TCRdb to about 2017). Describing the broader study: T cell receptor beta repertoires were profiled in healthy donors and ankylosing spondylitis patients so that disease-linked TCR variants could be found. The full study cohort was made up of roughly 25 ankylosing spondylitis patients and over 90 healthy donors. Peripheral blood samples were taken, and synovial fluid was additionally collected from ankylosing spondylitis patients. Overall study results and their limits: Some motif variants had previously been reported in the synovial fluid and blood of reactive arthritis patients, which suggests shared mechanisms of disease initiation. The disease-linked clones had a CD8+ phenotype and were found at relatively low frequencies in peripheral blood. The disease-linked clones were reported as significantly enriched in matched synovial fluid samples from ankylosing spondylitis patients. A TCR beta motif of about 8 highly homologous amino acid variants appeared characteristic of blood from ankylosing spondylitis patients.

The instrument was an Illumina HiSeq 2500. Quantitative 5'-RACE with molecular barcodes was used to prepare TCR beta libraries. Per the source publication's procedure: To identify disease-linked TCR variants, a new computational method was used, one built on a probabilistic model of VDJ rearrangement. Using fastp at Q25 and MiXCR, TCRdb reprocessed the public reads and kept productive beta chains. Every distinct CDR3 protein forms one entry, paired with its most common genes and DNA. For this entry, the V and J calls and clone size follow TCRdb and not the study's own pipeline. This sample comprises roughly 440,000 distinct CDR3 sequences, roughly a sixth of them detected only once. 0.85% to 1.3% of the sample rests with the top ten. This receptor was identified in a male donor with ankylosing spondylitis. What was sequenced was blood, either unsorted or a sorted T cell fraction (not recorded which).

The CDR3 corresponds to CASSPRGGVQFF. The DNA is as follows: TGCGCCAGCAGCCCCCGGGGGGGTGTACAGTTCTTC. The V and J genes are TRBV4-1 and TRBJ2-1; 8 of the junction bases match TRBD2. From cysteine to phenylalanine, the CDR3 is 12 amino acids long. The DNA shown is the 36-base CDR3, in frame from base 1. Trimming leaves V shorter by 4 bases and J shorter by 13 bases, with the junction holding 6 bases beyond the gene matches. The germline V gene supplies CDR1 MGHRA and CDR2 YSYEKL.